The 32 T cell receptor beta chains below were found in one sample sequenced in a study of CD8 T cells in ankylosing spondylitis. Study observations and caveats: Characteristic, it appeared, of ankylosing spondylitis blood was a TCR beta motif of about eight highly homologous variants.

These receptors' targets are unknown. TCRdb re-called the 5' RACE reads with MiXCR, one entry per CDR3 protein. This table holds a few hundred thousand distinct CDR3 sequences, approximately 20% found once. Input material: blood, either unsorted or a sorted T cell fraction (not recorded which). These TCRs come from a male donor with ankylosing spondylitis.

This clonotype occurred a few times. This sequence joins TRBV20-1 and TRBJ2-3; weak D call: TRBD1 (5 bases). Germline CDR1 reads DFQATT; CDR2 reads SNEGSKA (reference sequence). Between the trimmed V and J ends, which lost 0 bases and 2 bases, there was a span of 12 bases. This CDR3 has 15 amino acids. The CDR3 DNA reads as TGCAGTGCTAGAGATTCGCAGGGAAACACAGATACGCAGTATTTT. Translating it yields CSARDSQGNTDTQYF.

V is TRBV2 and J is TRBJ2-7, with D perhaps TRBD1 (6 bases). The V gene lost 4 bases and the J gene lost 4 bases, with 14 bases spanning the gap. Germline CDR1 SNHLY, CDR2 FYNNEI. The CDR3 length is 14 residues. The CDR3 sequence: CASSGVGQHYEQYF. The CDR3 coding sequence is TGTGCCAGCAGTGGGGTCGGACAGCATTACGAGCAGTACTTC. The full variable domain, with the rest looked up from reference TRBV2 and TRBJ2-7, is EPEVTQTPSHQVTQMGQEVILRCVPISNHLYFYWYRQILGQKVEFLVSFYNNEISEKSEIFDDQFSVERPDGSNFTLKIRSTKLEDSAMYFCASSGVGQHYEQYFGPGTRLTVT.

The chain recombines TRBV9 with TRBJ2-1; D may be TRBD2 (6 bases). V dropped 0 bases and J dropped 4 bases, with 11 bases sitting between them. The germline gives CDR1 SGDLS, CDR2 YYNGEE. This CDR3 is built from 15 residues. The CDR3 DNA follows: TGTGCCAGCAGCGTAGGTAGCGGTTTTTACAATGAGCAGTTCTTC. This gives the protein CASSVGSGFYNEQFF.

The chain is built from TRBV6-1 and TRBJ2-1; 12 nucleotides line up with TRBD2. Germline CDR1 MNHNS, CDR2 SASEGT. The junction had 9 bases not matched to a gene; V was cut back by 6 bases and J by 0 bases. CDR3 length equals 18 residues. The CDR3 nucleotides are TGTGCCAGCAGCCGAGGACTAGCGGGATACAGCTCCTACAATGAGCAGTTCTTC. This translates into CASSRGLAGYSSYNEQFF.

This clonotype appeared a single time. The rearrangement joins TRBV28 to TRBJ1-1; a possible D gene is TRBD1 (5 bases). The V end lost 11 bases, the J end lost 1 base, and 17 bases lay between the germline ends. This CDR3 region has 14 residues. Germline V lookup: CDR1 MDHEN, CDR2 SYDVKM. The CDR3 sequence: CAGKEGRQNTEAFF. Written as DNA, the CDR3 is TGTGCCGGGAAGGAGGGGCGGCAGAACACTGAAGCTTTCTTT.

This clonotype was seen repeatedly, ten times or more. CDR3 sequence reads: CSARWTSGRHSYEQYF. DNA for the CDR3: TGCAGTGCTAGGTGGACTAGCGGAAGACACTCCTACGAGCAGTACTTC. V usage is TRBV20-1 and J usage is TRBJ2-7; 10 nucleotides match TRBD2. Germline assignment: CDR1 DFQATT and CDR2 SNEGSKA (reference sequence). The CDR3 contains 16 residues. J was trimmed by 0 bases and V by 3 bases; bases with no gene match: 8.

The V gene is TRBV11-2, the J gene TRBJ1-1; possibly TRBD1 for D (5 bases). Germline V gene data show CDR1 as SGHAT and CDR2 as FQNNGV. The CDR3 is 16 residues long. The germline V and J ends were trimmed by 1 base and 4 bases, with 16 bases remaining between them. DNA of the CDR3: TGTGCCAGCAGCTTAGCGGTCTTAGGGGTCGTCACTGAAGCTTTCTTT. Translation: CASSLAVLGVVTEAFF.

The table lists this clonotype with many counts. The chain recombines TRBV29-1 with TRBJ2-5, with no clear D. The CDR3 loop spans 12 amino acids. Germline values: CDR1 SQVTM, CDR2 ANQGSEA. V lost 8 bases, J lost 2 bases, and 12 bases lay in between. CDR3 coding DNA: TGCAGCTCTGCGCAACGGCAAGAGACCCAGTACTTC. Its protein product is CSSAQRQETQYF.

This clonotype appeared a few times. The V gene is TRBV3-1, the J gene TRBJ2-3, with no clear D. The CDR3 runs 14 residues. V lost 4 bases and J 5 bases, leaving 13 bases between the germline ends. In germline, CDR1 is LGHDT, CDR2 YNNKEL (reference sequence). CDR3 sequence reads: CASSRGPQIDTQYF. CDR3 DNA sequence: TGTGCCAGCAGCCGGGGTCCCCAAATAGATACGCAGTATTTT.

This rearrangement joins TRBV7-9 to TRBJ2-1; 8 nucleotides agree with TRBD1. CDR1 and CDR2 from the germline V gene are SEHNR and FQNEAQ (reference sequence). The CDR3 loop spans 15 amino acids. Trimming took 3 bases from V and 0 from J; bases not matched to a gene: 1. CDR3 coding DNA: TGTGCCAGCAGCTTGGGACAGGCCTCCTACAATGAGCAGTTCTTC. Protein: CASSLGQASYNEQFF.

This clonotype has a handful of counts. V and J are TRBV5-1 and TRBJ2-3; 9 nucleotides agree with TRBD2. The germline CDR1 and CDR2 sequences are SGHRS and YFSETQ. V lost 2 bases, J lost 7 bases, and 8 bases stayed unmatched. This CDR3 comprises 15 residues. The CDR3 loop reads CASSFSREGAYTQYF. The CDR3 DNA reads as TGCGCCAGCAGCTTCTCGCGGGAGGGTGCTTATACGCAGTATTTT.

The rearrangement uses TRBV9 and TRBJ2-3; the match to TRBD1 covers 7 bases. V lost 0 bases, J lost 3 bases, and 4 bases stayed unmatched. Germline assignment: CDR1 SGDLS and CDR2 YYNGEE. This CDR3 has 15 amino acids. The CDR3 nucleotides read TGTGCCAGCAGCGTAGGGGCAGGGGGAACAGATACGCAGTATTTT. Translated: CASSVGAGGTDTQYF.

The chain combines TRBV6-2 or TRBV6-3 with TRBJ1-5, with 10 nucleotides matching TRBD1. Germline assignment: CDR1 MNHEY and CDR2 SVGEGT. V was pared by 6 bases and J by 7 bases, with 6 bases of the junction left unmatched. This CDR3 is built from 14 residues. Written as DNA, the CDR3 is TGTGCCAGCAGCCTGACAGGGGGCGCACAGCCCCAGCATTTT. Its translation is CASSLTGGAQPQHF.

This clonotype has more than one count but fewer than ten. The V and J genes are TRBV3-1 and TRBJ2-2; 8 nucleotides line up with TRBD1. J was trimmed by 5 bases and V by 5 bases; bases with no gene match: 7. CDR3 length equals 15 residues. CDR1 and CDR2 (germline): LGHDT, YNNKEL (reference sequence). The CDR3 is CASSTAGTGTGELFF. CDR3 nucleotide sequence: TGTGCCAGCAGCACAGCCGGGACAGGAACCGGGGAGCTGTTTTTT.

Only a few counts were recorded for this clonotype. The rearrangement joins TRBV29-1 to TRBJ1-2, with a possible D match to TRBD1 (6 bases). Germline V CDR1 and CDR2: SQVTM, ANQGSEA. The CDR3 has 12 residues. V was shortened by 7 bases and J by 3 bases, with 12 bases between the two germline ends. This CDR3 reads CSAPGQHYGYTF. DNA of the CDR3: TGCAGCGCACCTGGACAGCACTATGGCTACACCTTC.

The CDR3 region has the DNA TGCAGTGCTAGAGACGCGGGAGGGCCCGGTAACGAGCAGTACTTC. Protein sequence: CSARDAGGPGNEQYF. The chain recombines TRBV20-1 with TRBJ2-7; the match to TRBD2 covers 9 bases. Germline assignment: CDR1 DFQATT and CDR2 SNEGSKA (reference sequence). This CDR3 contains 15 residues. V lost 0 bases and J lost 5; bases outside the gene matches: 8.

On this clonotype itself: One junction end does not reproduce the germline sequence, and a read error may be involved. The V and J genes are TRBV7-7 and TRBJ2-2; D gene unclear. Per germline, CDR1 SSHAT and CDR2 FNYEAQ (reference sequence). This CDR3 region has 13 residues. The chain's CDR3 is CASSSSVTGELFF. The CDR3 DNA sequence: TGTGCTAGCAGCTCGTCGGTAACCGGGGAGCTGTTTTTT.

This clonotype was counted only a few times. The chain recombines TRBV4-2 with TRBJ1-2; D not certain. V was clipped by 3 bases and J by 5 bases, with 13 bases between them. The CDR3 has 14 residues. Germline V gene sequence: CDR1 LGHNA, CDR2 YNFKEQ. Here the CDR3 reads CASSHTTLAYGYTF. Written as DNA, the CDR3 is TGTGCCAGCAGCCACACGACCCTGGCATATGGCTACACCTTC.

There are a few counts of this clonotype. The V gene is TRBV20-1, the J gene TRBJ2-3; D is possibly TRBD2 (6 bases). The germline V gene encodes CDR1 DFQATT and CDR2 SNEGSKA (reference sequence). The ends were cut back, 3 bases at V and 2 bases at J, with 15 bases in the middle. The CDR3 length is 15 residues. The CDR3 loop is CSARTPGLLTDTQYF. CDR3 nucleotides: TGCAGTGCTAGGACCCCGGGACTCCTCACAGATACGCAGTATTTT.

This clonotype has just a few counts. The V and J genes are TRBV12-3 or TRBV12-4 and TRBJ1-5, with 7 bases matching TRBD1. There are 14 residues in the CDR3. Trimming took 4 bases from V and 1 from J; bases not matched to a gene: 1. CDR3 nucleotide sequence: TGTGCCAGCAGTTGGGGACAGAGCAATCAGCCCCAGCATTTT. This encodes CASSWGQSNQPQHF.

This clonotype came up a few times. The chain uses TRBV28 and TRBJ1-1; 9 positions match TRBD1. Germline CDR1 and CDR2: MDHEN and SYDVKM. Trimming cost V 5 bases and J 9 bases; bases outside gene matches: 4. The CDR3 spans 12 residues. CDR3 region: CASSTTGGQAFF. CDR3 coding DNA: TGTGCCAGCAGTACAACAGGGGGCCAAGCTTTCTTT.

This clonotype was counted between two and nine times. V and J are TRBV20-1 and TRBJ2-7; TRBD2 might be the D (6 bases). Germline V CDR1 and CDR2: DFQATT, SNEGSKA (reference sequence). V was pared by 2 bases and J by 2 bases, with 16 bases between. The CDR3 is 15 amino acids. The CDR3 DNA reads TGCAGTGCTAGAAGGGGCTCGGCGGGGACCTACGAGCAGTACTTC. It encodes CSARRGSAGTYEQYF.

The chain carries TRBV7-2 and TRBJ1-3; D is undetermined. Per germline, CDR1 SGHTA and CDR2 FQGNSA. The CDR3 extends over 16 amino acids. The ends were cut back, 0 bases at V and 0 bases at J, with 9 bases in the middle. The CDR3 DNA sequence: TGTGCCAGCAGCTTAGCGTATGGACTCTCTGGAAACACCATATATTTT. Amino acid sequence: CASSLAYGLSGNTIYF.

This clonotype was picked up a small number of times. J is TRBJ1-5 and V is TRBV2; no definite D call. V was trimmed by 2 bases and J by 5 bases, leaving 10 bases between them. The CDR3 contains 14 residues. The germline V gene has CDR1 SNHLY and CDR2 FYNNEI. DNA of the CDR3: TGTGCCAGCAGTGAAAGTCGGTTTTATCAGCCCCAGCATTTT. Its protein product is CASSESRFYQPQHF. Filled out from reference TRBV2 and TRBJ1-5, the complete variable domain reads EPEVTQTPSHQVTQMGQEVILRCVPISNHLYFYWYRQILGQKVEFLVSFYNNEISEKSEIFDDQFSVERPDGSNFTLKIRSTKLEDSAMYFCASSESRFYQPQHFGDGTRLSIL.

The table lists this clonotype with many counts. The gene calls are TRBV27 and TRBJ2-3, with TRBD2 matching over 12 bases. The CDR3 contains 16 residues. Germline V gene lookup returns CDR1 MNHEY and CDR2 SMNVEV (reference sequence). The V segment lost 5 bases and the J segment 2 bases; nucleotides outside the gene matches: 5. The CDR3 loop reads CASSVWTSGTTDTQYF. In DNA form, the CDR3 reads TGTGCCAGCAGTGTGTGGACTAGCGGGACCACAGATACGCAGTATTTT.

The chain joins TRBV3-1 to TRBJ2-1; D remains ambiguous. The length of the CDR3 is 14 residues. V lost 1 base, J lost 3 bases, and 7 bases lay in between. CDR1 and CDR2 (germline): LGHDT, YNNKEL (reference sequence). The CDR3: CASSQADFYNEQFF. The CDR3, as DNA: TGTGCCAGCAGCCAAGCCGATTTCTACAATGAGCAGTTCTTC.

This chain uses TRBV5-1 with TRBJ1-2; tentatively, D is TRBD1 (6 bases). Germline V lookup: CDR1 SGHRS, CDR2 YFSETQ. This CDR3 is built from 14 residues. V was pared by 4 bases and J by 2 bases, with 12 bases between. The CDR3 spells CASSTERGNYGYTF. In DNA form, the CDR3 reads TGCGCCAGCAGCACTGAAAGGGGGAACTATGGCTACACCTTC.

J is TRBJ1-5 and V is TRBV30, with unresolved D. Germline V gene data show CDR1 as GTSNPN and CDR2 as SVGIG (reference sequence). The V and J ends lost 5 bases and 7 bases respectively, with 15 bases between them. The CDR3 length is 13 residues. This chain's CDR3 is CAWASGERQPQHF. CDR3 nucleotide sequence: TGTGCCTGGGCTTCGGGAGAGCGGCAGCCCCAGCATTTT.

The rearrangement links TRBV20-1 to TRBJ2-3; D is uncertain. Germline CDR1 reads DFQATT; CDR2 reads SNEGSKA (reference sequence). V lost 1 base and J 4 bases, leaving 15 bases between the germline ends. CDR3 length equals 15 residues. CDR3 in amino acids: CSARVAATQADTQYF. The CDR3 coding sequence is TGCAGTGCTAGAGTGGCAGCCACCCAGGCAGATACGCAGTATTTT.

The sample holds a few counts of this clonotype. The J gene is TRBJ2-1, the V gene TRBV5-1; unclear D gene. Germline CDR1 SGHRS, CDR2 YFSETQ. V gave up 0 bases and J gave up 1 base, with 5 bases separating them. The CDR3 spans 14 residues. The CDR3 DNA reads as TGCGCCAGCAGCTTGGACATTTCCTACAATGAGCAGTTCTTC. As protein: CASSLDISYNEQFF.

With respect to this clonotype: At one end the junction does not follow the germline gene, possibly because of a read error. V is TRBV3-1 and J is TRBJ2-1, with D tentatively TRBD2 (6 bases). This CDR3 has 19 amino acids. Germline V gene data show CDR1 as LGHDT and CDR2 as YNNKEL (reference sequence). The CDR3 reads CASSQEIRRSPGVRNEQFF. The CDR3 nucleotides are TGTGCCAGCAGCCAAGAGATCCGTCGTTCCCCGGGAGTGAGGAATGAACAGTTCTTC.

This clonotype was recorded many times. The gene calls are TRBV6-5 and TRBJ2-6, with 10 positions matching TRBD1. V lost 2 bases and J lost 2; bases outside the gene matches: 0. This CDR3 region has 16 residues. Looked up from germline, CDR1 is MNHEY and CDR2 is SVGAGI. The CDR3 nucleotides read TGTGCCAGCAGTTACGGGACAGGGGCTGGGGCCAACGTCCTGACTTTC. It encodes CASSYGTGAGANVLTF.